This record covers a single TCR beta chain. Its antigen is unknown. A v3.0 immunoSEQ assay was performed at survey level. TCRdb keeps only in-frame clones here, not all; method: immunoSEQ multiplex PCR. This table holds approximately 28,000 clones, 65% to 85% found once. The sample comes from a study of long-term antiretroviral therapy in people with HIV. Overall study results and limits: HIV repertoires spanned narrower CDR3 length ranges than controls. Blood sampling spanned 2004 to 2017, possibly under older ART regimens. Although diversity increased after ART, it remained lower than in transplant donor controls.

The clonotype originates from a man aged 18 to 30 with HIV. The starting material was unsorted PBMCs, obtained 0.8 years before starting antiretroviral therapy.

CDR3 loop: CASSPGLAGVVQYF. The CDR3 region has the DNA TGTGCCAGCAGCCCGGGACTAGCGGGAGTGGTTCAGTACTTC. This chain uses TRBV11-2 with TRBJ2-4; 14 bases fit TRBD2. V shed 5 bases, J shed 11 bases, and the junction held 5 bases outside the gene matches. This CDR3 is built from 14 residues. Germline V CDR1 and CDR2: SGHAT, FQNNGV.